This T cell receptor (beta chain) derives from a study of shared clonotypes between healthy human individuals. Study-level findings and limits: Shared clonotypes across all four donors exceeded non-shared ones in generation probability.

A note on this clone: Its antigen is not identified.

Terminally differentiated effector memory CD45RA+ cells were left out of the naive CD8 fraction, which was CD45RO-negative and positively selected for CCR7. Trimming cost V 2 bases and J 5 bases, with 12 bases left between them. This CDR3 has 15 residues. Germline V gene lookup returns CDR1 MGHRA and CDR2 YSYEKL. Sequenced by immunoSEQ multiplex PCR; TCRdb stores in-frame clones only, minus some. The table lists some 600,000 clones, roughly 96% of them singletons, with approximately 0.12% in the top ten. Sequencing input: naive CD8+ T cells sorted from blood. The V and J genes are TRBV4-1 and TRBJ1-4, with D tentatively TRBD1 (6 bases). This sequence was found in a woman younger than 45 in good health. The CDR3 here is CASSQLTGQNEKLFF. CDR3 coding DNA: TGCGCCAGCAGCCAACTGACAGGACAGAATGAAAAACTGTTTTTT.